This T cell receptor (beta chain) was observed in a study of beta chain features in type 1 diabetes. V dropped 5 bases and J dropped 1; count of bases not matched to a gene: 1. Germline assignment: CDR1 SGHTA and CDR2 FQGNSA. The CDR3 totals 13 residues. This clone showed up just a few times. Expressed TCRB transcripts were sequenced because the entire RNA isolate underwent reverse transcription. Profiling relied on immunoSEQ multiplex PCR, and the TCRdb table lists in-frame clones only, not all of them. Found here are about 150,000 clones, around 10% of them singletons; the top ten hold roughly 2%. Material: central memory CD4+ T cells from blood. The receptor's source is a man aged 18 to 35 in good health. The chain employs TRBV7-2 and TRBJ1-1; TRBD1 matches at 7 bases. This CDR3 reads CASSRQGNTEAFF. The CDR3 DNA is TGTGCCAGCAGCCGACAGGGGAACACTGAAGCTTTCTTT.